These 11 T cell receptor beta chains were sequenced from one sample in a study of glioma-infiltrating T cells. The iRepertoire nested amplicon-rescue multiplex PCR amplified TCR alpha and beta CDR3s from RNA. TCRdb processed the multiplex PCR reads anew with MiXCR; each CDR3 protein has one entry. The sample includes about 400,000 distinct CDR3 sequences, roughly 41% seen only once; the top ten take 12%. The sequenced material came from glioma tissue, nonneoplastic brain tissue, or PBMCs (not recorded which). These receptors all stem from a human donor with low-grade glioma or glioblastoma, undergoing nonglioma brain surgery, or in good health (not recorded which).

The CDR3 sequence: CASSYHVYSSGTSIYYEQYF. The CDR3 DNA sequence: TGTGCCAGCAGTTACCACGTCTATTCTAGCGGGACCTCTATTTACTACGAGCAGTACTTC. V is TRBV6-2 or TRBV6-3 and J is TRBJ2-7; 9 nucleotides align to TRBD2. Germline V lookup: CDR1 MNHEY, CDR2 SVGEGT. V was pared by 2 bases and J by 3 bases, with 20 bases of the junction left unmatched. The CDR3 runs to 20 residues.

The rearrangement joins TRBV7-2 to TRBJ1-4, with unresolved D. The CDR3 consists of 14 residues. The germline CDR1 and CDR2 sequences are SGHTA and FQGNSA. Trimming removed 2 bases at V and 5 bases at J, with 9 bases between. The CDR3 DNA reads as TGTGCCAGCAGCTTATCCTGGCAGAATGAAAAACTGTTTTTT. This translates into CASSLSWQNEKLFF.

The rearrangement joins TRBV7-3 to TRBJ2-1; D is undetermined. Germline loops: CDR1 SGHTA, CDR2 FQGTGA. Trimming pared 4 bases from V and 7 bases from J, leaving 14 bases between. There are 14 residues in the CDR3. DNA of the CDR3: TGTGCCAGCAGCTCGCCGGGCCATGGGAATGAGCAGTTCTTC. It codes for CASSSPGHGNEQFF.

Notes on this clonotype: With a much larger clone just one base away, this may be a read error. The DNA of the CDR3 is TGTGACAGCAGTTTGTCATATGGGGAGCAGTACTTC. It encodes CDSSLSYGEQYF. The gene calls are TRBV28 and TRBJ2-7; D is uncertain. Per germline, CDR1 MDHEN and CDR2 SYDVKM. This CDR3 is 12 amino acids long. The full variable domain, rest sourced from reference TRBV28 and TRBJ2-7, is DVKVTQSSRYLVKRTGEKVFLECVQDMDHENMFWYRQDPGLGLRLIYFSYDVKMKEKGDIPEGYSVSREKKERFSLILESASTNQTSMYLCDSSLSYGEQYFGPGTRLTVT.

This rearrangement joins TRBV18 to TRBJ2-1, with D perhaps TRBD2 (5 bases). V gave up 2 bases and J gave up 4 bases, with 6 bases separating them. CDR1 and CDR2 from the germline V gene are KGHSH and LQKENI. The CDR3 has 13 residues. CDR3 nucleotides: TGTGCCAGCTCACCAGGGGAGTACAATGAGCAGTTCTTC. It specifies CASSPGEYNEQFF.

CDR3: CSVEVWRQGSYEQYF. The CDR3 DNA is TGCAGCGTTGAAGTTTGGAGACAGGGCTCCTACGAGCAGTACTTC. The V call is TRBV29-1, the J call TRBJ2-5; TRBD1 matches 7 bases. The DNA end is a closer match to TRBJ2-7, so the J assignment may be wrong. Germline-derived CDR1 and CDR2 are SQVTM and ANQGSEA. The CDR3 sequence is 15 residues long.

This clonotype has ten or more counts. The V gene is TRBV28, the J gene TRBJ2-1; no clear D gene. This CDR3 is 17 amino acids long. V lost 3 bases and J 10 bases, leaving 25 bases between the germline ends. The germline V gene has CDR1 MDHEN and CDR2 SYDVKM. CDR3 nucleotide sequence: TGTGCCAGCAGTTTGGGCAGAAGCCTCTATTTCTTGCACGAGCAGTTCTTC. It yields the protein CASSLGRSLYFLHEQFF.

The chain is built from TRBV7-9 and TRBJ2-7, with D perhaps matching TRBD1 or TRBD2 (5 bases each). In germline, CDR1 is SEHNR, CDR2 FQNEAQ (reference sequence). V was shortened by 5 bases and J by 3 bases, with 17 bases between the two germline ends. The CDR3 covers 15 residues. For the CDR3, the DNA is TGTGCCAGCAGCGATACTACGGGACCCCTCTACGAGCAGTACTTC. It encodes CASSDTTGPLYEQYF.

This clonotype occurred a few times. This sequence may be a read error, since a much larger clone differs from it by one base. The V and J genes are TRBV10-3 and TRBJ2-3; D uncertain. CDR1 is ENHRY and CDR2 is SYGVKD in the germline V gene. The CDR3 loop spans 12 amino acids. Trimming took 6 bases from V and 8 from J, leaving 12 bases between them. The CDR3 bases are TGTGCCATCAGCCAAACGATAGGTACGCAGTATTTT. This codes for CAISQTIGTQYF.

The chain couples TRBV11-2 to TRBJ2-5; 7 nucleotides match TRBD2. J lost 1 base, V lost 0 bases, and 2 bases had no gene match. The germline gives CDR1 SGHAT, CDR2 FQNNGV. This CDR3 is 15 amino acids long. The CDR3 bases are TGTGCCAGCAGCTTAGAATGGACTAGCCAAGAGACCCAGTACTTC. It translates to CASSLEWTSQETQYF.

The chain recombines TRBV27 with TRBJ1-4, with 11 bases that match TRBD2. The end of the DNA is better explained by TRBJ2-2, so the J call may be wrong. Germline CDR1 MNHEY, CDR2 SMNVEV (reference sequence). CDR3 length: 19 amino acids. CDR3 in DNA: TGTGCCAGCAGTACCCTACTGGGACTAGCGGAGGGGAACACCGGGGAGCTGTTTTTT. Residues: CASSTLLGLAEGNTGELFF.